This TCR beta chain was sequenced for a study of shared clonotypes between healthy human individuals. Generated by immunoSEQ multiplex PCR, the TCRdb table keeps only in-frame clones and is missing some. This sample has approximately 2.1 million clones, with over 85% found just once. Remarks on this clone: As yet, its antigen is unknown. This same CDR3 is encoded by further DNA sequences in the sample.

This CDR3 is 13 amino acids long. V lost 3 bases and J lost 2, with 8 bases in between. From germline, CDR1 is SGHTA and CDR2 FQGNSA. Study results and caveats: Despite large depth, rarefaction showed incomplete sorted-subset sequencing.

The gene calls are TRBV7-2 and TRBJ2-7; D not certain. This sequence was found in a man between 18 and 29 years old in good health. Some clones in this sample may be carry-over from other donors' samples. Material: naive CD4+ T cells from PBMCs. Subset meaning: CD45RA+ positively selected. This CDR3 is CASSLSLAYEQYF. Here the CDR3 DNA reads TGTGCCAGCAGCTTGTCCCTAGCCTACGAGCAGTACTTC.